The clone carrying this T cell receptor (beta chain) was counted between two and nine times. The antigen is unknown. This entry belongs to a study of cytomegalovirus exposure and HLA in healthy donors. Study outcomes and limitations: Excluded were some V segments that proved indistinguishable, including TRBV6-2 and TRBV6-3.

The PCR contained 60 Vbeta and 13 Jbeta primers. As processed by the authors: It was a later analysis that counted 83 million or so unique TCR beta chains, of which approximately 9.9 million were shared. Assay used: immunoSEQ multiplex PCR; TCRdb lists only in-frame clones, some missing. Clonal size and the V and J genes are those of that table, whereas D and trimming came from the DNA. The profile shows 80,000 to 100,000 clones, roughly 81% of them singletons. The length of the CDR3 is 15 residues. Germline values: CDR1 SGHNT, CDR2 YENEEA. Trimming pared 1 base from V and 2 bases from J, leaving 11 bases between.

The sequencing sample was made of PBMCs. The chain joins TRBV11-3 to TRBJ1-2; D perhaps matches TRBD1 (6 bases). The sequence was collected from a man aged 35 to 55 in good health and CMV-seronegative. CDR3 DNA: TGTGCCAGCAGCTTAGTTGGGGGCAGAAACTATGGCTACACCTTC. It specifies CASSLVGGRNYGYTF. Together with reference TRBV11-3 and TRBJ1-2, the CDR3 gives the full variable domain: EAGVVQSPRYKIIEKKQPVAFWCNPISGHNTLYWYLQNLGQGPELLIRYENEEAVDDSQLPKDRFSAERLKGVDSTLKIQPAELGDSAVYLCASSLVGGRNYGYTFGSGTRLTVV.